This T cell receptor beta chain was identified in a study of T cells after yellow fever vaccination. Trimming removed 6 bases from V and 7 bases from J; junction bases left unmatched: 7. The CDR3 loop spans 13 amino acids. CDR1 and CDR2 (germline): SGHTA, FQGNSA. A universal primer site and UMIs were added as TCR cDNA was made by 5'RACE template switching. One entry per CDR3 protein results from TCRdb running MiXCR on the 5' RACE reads. This table has roughly 330,000 distinct CDR3 sequences, around 6.8% appearing once. Study conclusions and caveats: FACS-sorted repertoires could contain abundant clonotypes contaminating from the bulk population.

This clonotype was seen a few times. Its antigen is not identified. Sample: PBMCs, taken approximately 40 days after the first yellow fever vaccination. The chain recombines TRBV7-2 with TRBJ1-2; 8 nucleotides agree with TRBD1. This clonotype was sampled from a man aged 18 to 30 who received the YFV17D yellow fever vaccine. CDR3 region: CASRQDRGGGYTF. CDR3 sequence (DNA): TGTGCCAGCAGGCAAGACAGGGGAGGTGGCTACACCTTC.